These 20 T cell receptor beta chains originate from one sample sequenced in a study of persistence of HIV-infected CD4 T cells. The antigens of these receptors remain unknown. This nonspecific control used anti-CD3/anti-CD28 bead stimulation of CD4+ T cells. Sorting selected CD4+ T cells upregulating both CD40 ligand and CD69. This was the immunoSEQ version 4 assay in survey mode. Generated by immunoSEQ multiplex PCR, the TCRdb table keeps only in-frame clones and is missing some. The sample consists of about 51,000 clones, more than 80% of them appearing once. The sequenced sample was CD4+ T cells sorted from PBMCs after approximately 19-hour stimulation, obtained from a patient who received antiretroviral therapy. The receptors shown here come from an adult woman with HIV who was CMV-seropositive.

The V call is TRBV6-2 or TRBV6-3, the J call TRBJ1-5, with D uncertain. This CDR3 is 16 amino acids long. The V gene lost 0 bases and the J gene lost 2 bases, with 11 bases spanning the gap. Per germline, CDR1 MNHEY and CDR2 SVGEGT. The DNA for the CDR3 is TGTGCCAGCAGTTACTCGAGGAGGGCTGGCAATCAGCCCCAGCATTTT. This gives the protein CASSYSRRAGNQPQHF.

This chain uses TRBV21-1 with TRBJ2-5; the table's D call, TRBD2, has no DNA check behind it. TRBV21-1 is flagged as a pseudogene. The CDR3 totals 15 residues. The CDR3 protein is CASSKHTSAQETQYF. The CDR3 region has the DNA TGTGCCAGCAGCAAACACACTAGCGCGCAAGAGACCCAGTACTTC.

This clone occurred once. The chain couples TRBV4-1 to TRBJ2-7, with D maybe TRBD2 (6 bases). V lost 5 bases, J lost 3 bases, and 17 bases lay in between. The CDR3 length is 15 residues. The germline V gene encodes CDR1 MGHRA and CDR2 YSYEKL. The CDR3 bases are TGCGCCAGCAGCTCCCCGACTAGACTTTTCTACGAGCAGTACTTC. Translating gives CASSSPTRLFYEQYF.

The rearrangement joins TRBV5-1 to TRBJ2-7; 8 bases map to TRBD2. Per the germline V gene, CDR1 is SGHRS and CDR2 is YFSETQ. This CDR3 is 14 amino acids long. V was clipped by 0 bases and J by 7 bases; unmatched bases: 6. The CDR3 bases are TGCGCCAGCAGCTTGGGTGCGGGAGGATTGGAGCAGTACTTC. Its translation: CASSLGAGGLEQYF. The full variable domain, its missing parts supplied by reference TRBV5-1 and TRBJ2-7, is KAGVTQTPRYLIKTRGQQVTLSCSPISGHRSVSWYQQTPGQGLQFLFEYFSETQRNKGNFPGRFSGRQFSNSRSEMNVSTLELGDSALYLCASSLGAGGLEQYFGPGTRLTVT.

V usage is TRBV9 and J usage is TRBJ2-3; D ambiguous. There are 13 residues in the CDR3. Trimming removed 4 bases from V and 5 bases from J, with 11 bases in between. CDR1 and CDR2 from the germline V gene are SGDLS and YYNGEE. CDR3 protein: CASSRSPLDTQYF. For the CDR3, the DNA is TGTGCCAGCAGCCGAAGCCCATTAGATACGCAGTATTTT.

The chain recombines TRBV6-5 with TRBJ1-4, with TRBD1 matching over 10 bases. Unmatched junction bases numbered 11, after V lost 6 bases and J lost 13 bases. The CDR3 contains 14 residues. Germline V CDR1 and CDR2: MNHEY, SVGAGI. The DNA for the CDR3 is TGTGCCAGCAGGGATTCCGGGACAGGGGATAGACTGTTTTTT. Its protein is CASRDSGTGDRLFF.

A few counts support this clone. The rearrangement joins TRBV30 to TRBJ1-6, with D hard to call. This CDR3 spans 14 amino acids. V lost 0 bases, J lost 10 bases, and 13 bases lay in between. The germline CDR1 and CDR2 sequences are GTSNPN and SVGIG (reference sequence). The CDR3 protein is CAWSVTVGYSPLHF. CDR3 bases: TGTGCCTGGAGTGTAACGGTGGGCTACTCACCCCTCCACTTT.

This chain links TRBV7-8 with TRBJ1-5; 9 bases align to TRBD1. J was trimmed by 2 bases and V by 0 bases; bases with no gene match: 8. CDR1 is SGHVS, CDR2 FQNEAQ, per germline. This CDR3 has 18 residues. CDR3 sequence (DNA): TGTGCCAGCAGCTTAGCGGGACAGGGAGTCCCTCGCAATCAGCCCCAGCATTTT. Protein: CASSLAGQGVPRNQPQHF. The whole variable domain, filled in from reference TRBV7-8 and TRBJ1-5, reads GAGVSQSPRYKVAKRGQDVALRCDPISGHVSLFWYQQALGQGPEFLTYFQNEAQLDKSGLPSDRFFAERPEGSVSTLKIQRTQQEDSAVYLCASSLAGQGVPRNQPQHFGDGTRLSIL.

The DNA of the CDR3 is TGCGCCAGCAGTGAGTCCAGAAACAGGGACACCGGGGAGCTGTTTTTT. Residues: CASSESRNRDTGELFF. The V gene is TRBV10-1, the J gene TRBJ2-2, with a tentative D call TRBD1 (6 bases). Germline CDR1 WNHNN, CDR2 SYGVQD (reference sequence). The CDR3 has 16 residues. Trimming stripped 0 bases from V and 3 bases from J, with 11 bases between.

The V call is TRBV19, the J call TRBJ1-1, with D possibly being TRBD1 (5 bases). Germline V lookup: CDR1 LNHDA, CDR2 SQIVND (reference sequence). The CDR3 is 15 amino acids. Trimming removed 7 bases from V and 3 bases from J, with 18 bases in between. CDR3 sequence: CASNPSPGRDTEAFF. The CDR3 bases are TGTGCCAGTAACCCCTCGCCAGGGAGGGACACTGAAGCTTTCTTT.

The genes are TRBV19 and TRBJ1-5, with D unresolved. V gave up 10 bases and J gave up 6 bases, with 16 bases separating them. The germline V gene has CDR1 LNHDA and CDR2 SQIVND (reference sequence). This CDR3 has 13 amino acids. The CDR3 region is CATVGREPQPQHF. DNA for the CDR3: TGTGCCACGGTAGGGAGGGAGCCTCAGCCCCAGCATTTT.

This sequence joins TRBV20-1 and TRBJ1-2; D unclear. The CDR3 totals 11 residues. Germline V gene lookup returns CDR1 DFQATT and CDR2 SNEGSKA (reference sequence). V lost 5 bases and J lost 7, with 11 bases in between. The chain's CDR3 is CSAPTPGGYTF. In nucleotides, the CDR3 is TGCAGTGCTCCTACCCCCGGTGGCTACACCTTC.

The gene calls are TRBV14 and TRBJ2-7; D is unresolved. Germline V gene data show CDR1 as SGHDN and CDR2 as FVKESK. Trimming pared 0 bases from V and 5 bases from J, leaving 14 bases between. The CDR3 length is 15 residues. CDR3 in amino acids: CASSQENARRDEQYF. The CDR3 coding sequence is TGTGCCAGCAGCCAAGAGAACGCCCGCCGCGACGAGCAGTACTTC. The entire variable domain, with the rest obtained from reference TRBV14 and TRBJ2-7, is as follows: EAGVTQFPSHSVIEKGQTVTLRCDPISGHDNLYWYRRVMGKEIKFLLHFVKESKQDESGMPNNRFLAERTGGTYSTLKVQPAELEDSGVYFCASSQENARRDEQYFGPGTRLTVT.

This rearrangement joins TRBV6-5 to TRBJ1-6; D remains ambiguous. With 9 bases removed from V and 11 bases from J, the gap between germline ends came to 17 bases. The V gene's germline CDR1 is MNHEY and CDR2 SVGAGI. This CDR3 has 13 amino acids. Written as DNA, the CDR3 is TGTGCCAGTTGTGAGAAACATACGGCACCCCTCCACTTT. Translated: CASCEKHTAPLHF.

The rearrangement uses TRBV24-1 and TRBJ2-2, with TRBD2 matching 10 bases. Germline CDR1 is KGHDR and CDR2 is SFDVKD. V lost 10 bases to trimming and J lost 6 bases; unmatched junction nucleotides: 10. The CDR3 has 15 residues. The CDR3 spells CATKPGTSASGELFF. For the CDR3, the DNA is TGTGCCACGAAACCCGGGACTAGCGCCTCCGGGGAGCTGTTTTTT.

The chain combines TRBV28 with TRBJ1-2, with 10 bases that match TRBD1. The CDR3 extends over 15 amino acids. Looked up from germline, CDR1 is MDHEN and CDR2 is SYDVKM. Trimming at V came to 3 bases and at J to 8 bases, leaving 9 bases not matched to a gene. For the CDR3, the DNA is TGTGCCAGCAGTTTCGTACTCCGGGACAGGGGAGGCTACACCTTC. Translating gives CASSFVLRDRGGYTF.

The chain joins TRBV3-1 (or the pseudogene TRBV3-2) to TRBJ2-7; no reliable D call. This CDR3 is built from 13 residues. V lost 1 base, J lost 0 bases, and 4 bases lay in between. Germline V CDR1 and CDR2: LGHDT, YNNKEL (reference sequence). CDR3 region: CASSQAVSYEQYF. DNA for the CDR3: TGTGCCAGCAGCCAAGCGGTCTCCTACGAGCAGTACTTC.

This chain joins TRBV6-1 and TRBJ2-2; 8 bases fit TRBD2. With 3 bases clipped from V and 4 bases from J, the junction kept 4 bases outside the gene matches. CDR1 and CDR2 (germline): MNHNS, SASEGT. This CDR3 is 15 amino acids long. The CDR3 bases are TGTGCCAGCAGTGACCTAGCGGGTGGCACCGGGGAGCTGTTTTTT. Translating gives CASSDLAGGTGELFF.

This clone was recorded once. This chain links TRBV19 with TRBJ1-1, with 7 bases lining up with TRBD1. This CDR3 contains 15 residues. Germline assignment: CDR1 LNHDA and CDR2 SQIVND (reference sequence). Trimming at V came to 9 bases and at J to 1 base, leaving 11 bases not matched to a gene. CDR3 residues: CASTGSRTGNTEAFF. As DNA, the CDR3 is TGTGCCAGCACTGGCAGCCGGACAGGGAACACTGAAGCTTTCTTT. The full variable domain, completed using reference TRBV19 and TRBJ1-1, is DGGITQSPKYLFRKEGQNVTLSCEQNLNHDAMYWYRQDPGQGLRLIYYSQIVNDFQKGDIAEGYSVSREKKESFPLTVTSAQKNPTAFYLCASTGSRTGNTEAFFGQGTRLTVV.

The V gene is TRBV7-2, the J gene TRBJ2-7, with D unclear. Germline lookup yields CDR1 SGHTA and CDR2 FQGNSA. The CDR3 runs to 14 residues. V lost 4 bases and J 3 bases, leaving 13 bases between the germline ends. CDR3 nucleotides: TGTGCCAGCAGCTCCCGATCTCTCCACTACGAGCAGTACTTC. As protein: CASSSRSLHYEQYF.